The 10 T cell receptor beta chains below all came from one sample that was sequenced in a study of blood T cell repertoires in COVID-19. The repertoire was sequenced with immunoSEQ multiplex PCR; TCRdb's copy has only in-frame clones and lacks some. Here the sample spans 80,000 to 95,000 clones, approximately 80% being singletons. Sample: peripheral blood. All receptors come from a woman at least 80 years old with active or convalescent COVID-19.

V is TRBV13 and J is TRBJ1-2; D is uncertain. The CDR3 is made up of 11 amino acids. The germline gives CDR1 PRHDT, CDR2 FYEKMQ (reference sequence). V lost 0 bases to trimming and J lost 7 bases, with 3 bases between them. The DNA of the CDR3 is TGTGCCAGCAGCTTAGGCGGTGGCTACACCTTC. It specifies CASSLGGGYTF.

This clone was observed a handful of times. The chain employs TRBV7-8 and TRBJ2-2, with 7 bases identical to TRBD2. J lost 13 bases, V lost 3 bases, and 5 bases had no gene match. The CDR3 loop spans 12 amino acids. CDR1 SGHVS and CDR2 FQNEAQ come from the germline V gene. The CDR3 is CASSLTSWGLFF. CDR3 DNA sequence: TGTGCCAGCAGCTTGACTAGCTGGGGGCTGTTTTTT.

The chain is built from TRBV13 and TRBJ1-5, with D possibly TRBD1 on 5 matching bases. Trimming pared 0 bases from V and 2 bases from J, leaving 11 bases between. There are 16 residues in the CDR3. From germline, CDR1 is PRHDT and CDR2 FYEKMQ (reference sequence). The DNA for the CDR3 is TGTGCCAGCAGCTTAGGCCCGGGGGTAGGCAATCAGCCCCAGCATTTT. This gives the protein CASSLGPGVGNQPQHF.

For the CDR3, the DNA is TGCGCCAGCAGCCCTGAGCCTGGACTAGCAATTGAGCAGTTCTTC. It specifies CASSPEPGLAIEQFF. The V call is TRBV4-1, the J call TRBJ2-1; 8 bases are a match to TRBD2. The CDR3 contains 15 residues. The ends lost 4 bases at V and 9 bases at J; junction bases unmatched: 11. Germline lookup yields CDR1 MGHRA and CDR2 YSYEKL.

The V gene is TRBV5-1, the J gene TRBJ2-5, with D unclear. This CDR3 has 13 amino acids. V was pared by 0 bases and J by 5 bases, with 8 bases between. In germline, CDR1 is SGHRS, CDR2 YFSETQ. The DNA for the CDR3 is TGCGCCAGCAGCTTGGAGCTGGAGGAGACCCAGTACTTC. This encodes CASSLELEETQYF.

The V call is TRBV15, the J call TRBJ2-1; D might be TRBD1 (6 bases). The V end lost 0 bases, the J end lost 4 bases, and 13 bases lay between the germline ends. The CDR3 spans 16 residues. Germline-derived CDR1 and CDR2 are LNHNV and YYDKDF (reference sequence). CDR3 nucleotide sequence: TGTGCCACCAGCAGAGATTGGGCAGGGGATTACAATGAGCAGTTCTTC. Translation gives CATSRDWAGDYNEQFF.

The chain uses TRBV3-1 (or the pseudogene TRBV3-2) and TRBJ2-7, with 7 bases matching TRBD1. Trimming took 2 bases from V and 6 from J; bases not matched to a gene: 1. Germline values: CDR1 LGHDT, CDR2 YNNKEL (reference sequence). The CDR3 totals 12 residues. The CDR3 is CASSQTGVEQYF. The CDR3 DNA is TGTGCCAGCAGCCAAACAGGGGTCGAGCAGTACTTC.

This clone was found a few times. The chain employs TRBV3-1 (or the pseudogene TRBV3-2) and TRBJ1-5; a weak D match, TRBD1 (6 bases). Germline V gives CDR1 LGHDT, CDR2 YNNKEL (reference sequence). Trimming stripped 1 base from V and 5 bases from J, with 9 bases between. CDR3 length equals 14 residues. The DNA of the CDR3 is TGTGCCAGCAGCCAAGGGGGGCATTATCAGCCCCAGCATTTT. Protein: CASSQGGHYQPQHF.

About this clone: Other DNA sequences in the same sample also yield this CDR3. The CDR3 region is CASSFRGDSYEQYF. CDR3 DNA sequence: TGCGCCAGCAGCTTCCGGGGGGACTCCTACGAGCAGTACTTC. The chain carries TRBV5-1 and TRBJ2-7; 7 positions agree with TRBD2. Per germline, CDR1 SGHRS and CDR2 YFSETQ. This CDR3 has 14 amino acids. Trimming cost V 2 bases and J 0 bases; bases outside gene matches: 2.

The rearrangement links TRBV27 to TRBJ2-7; 7 positions agree with TRBD1. The CDR3 runs 14 residues. Germline CDR1 MNHEY, CDR2 SMNVEV (reference sequence). V gave up 1 base and J gave up 8 bases; unmatched junction bases: 8. The CDR3 is CASSLLRQGSQQYF. CDR3 DNA: TGTGCCAGCAGTTTATTAAGACAGGGATCACAGCAGTACTTC.